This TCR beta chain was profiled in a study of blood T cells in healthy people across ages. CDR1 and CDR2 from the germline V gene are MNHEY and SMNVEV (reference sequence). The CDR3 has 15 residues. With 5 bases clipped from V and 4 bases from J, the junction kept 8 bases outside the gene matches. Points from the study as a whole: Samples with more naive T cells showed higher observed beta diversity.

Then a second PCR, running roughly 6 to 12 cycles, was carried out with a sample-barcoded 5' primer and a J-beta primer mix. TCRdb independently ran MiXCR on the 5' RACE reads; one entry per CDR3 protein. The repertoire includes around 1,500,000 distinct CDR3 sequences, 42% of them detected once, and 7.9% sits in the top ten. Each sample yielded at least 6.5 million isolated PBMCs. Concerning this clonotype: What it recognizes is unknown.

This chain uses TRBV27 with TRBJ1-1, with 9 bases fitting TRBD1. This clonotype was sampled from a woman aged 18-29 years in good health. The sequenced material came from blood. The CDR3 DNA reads TGTGCCAGCAGTCTAAGGGACAGGGTATCCACTGAAGCTTTCTTT. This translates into CASSLRDRVSTEAFF.